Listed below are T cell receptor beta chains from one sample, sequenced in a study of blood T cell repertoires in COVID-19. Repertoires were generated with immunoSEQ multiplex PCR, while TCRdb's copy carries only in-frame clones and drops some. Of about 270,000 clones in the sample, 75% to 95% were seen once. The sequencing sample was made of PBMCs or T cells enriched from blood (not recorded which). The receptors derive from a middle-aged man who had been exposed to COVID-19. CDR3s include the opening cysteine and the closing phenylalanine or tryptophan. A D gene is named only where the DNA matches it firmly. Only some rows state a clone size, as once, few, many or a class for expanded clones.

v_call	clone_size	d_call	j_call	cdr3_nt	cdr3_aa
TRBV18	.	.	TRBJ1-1	TGTGCCAGCTCACCGGCAATAAGGACAGTGAACACTGAAGCTTTCTTT	CASSPAIRTVNTEAFF
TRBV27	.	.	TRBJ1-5	TGTGCCAGCAGACCAATCGACCGGCCGGGTCAGCCCCAGCATTTT	CASRPIDRPGQPQHF
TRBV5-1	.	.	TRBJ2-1	TGCGCCAGCAGCTTGCGCCAGCCGGGGTACAATGAGCAGTTCTTC	CASSLRQPGYNEQFF
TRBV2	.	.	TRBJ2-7	TGTGCCAGCAGTGGAGGCAGCTCCTTACGCGAGCAGTACTTC	CASSGGSSLREQYF
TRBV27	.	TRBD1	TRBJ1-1	TGTGCCAGCAGTAGGGACAGGGCGTCGGGGACTGAAGCTTTCTTT	CASSRDRASGTEAFF
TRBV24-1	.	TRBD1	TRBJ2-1	TGTGCCACCAGCGACGGACAGGGGGCAGTCTATGAGCAGTTCTTC	CATSDGQGAVYEQFF
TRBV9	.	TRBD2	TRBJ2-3	TGTGCCAGCAGCGTGACTAGCGGGGGAGATACGCAGTATTTT	CASSVTSGGDTQYF
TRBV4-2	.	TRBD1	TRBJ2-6	TGTGCCAGCAGCCAGCCAATGACAGGGGGCTTAACTGGGGCCAACGTCCTGACTTTC	CASSQPMTGGLTGANVLTF
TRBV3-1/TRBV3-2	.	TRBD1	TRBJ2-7	TGTGCCAGCAGCACAGGGACAGGGGGACCCTACGAGCAGTACTTC	CASSTGTGGPYEQYF
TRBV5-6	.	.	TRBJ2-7	TGTGCCAGCAGCTTGTTACAACCACCATACGAGCAGTACTTC	CASSLLQPPYEQYF
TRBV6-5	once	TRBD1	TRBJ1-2	TGTGCCAGCAGTTCCACGAGAACCCAGACAGGGCCGAAAGGACCCTTC	CASSSTRTQTGPKGPF
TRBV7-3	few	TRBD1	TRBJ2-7	TGTGCCAGCAGCACCACAGGGGTCCTTTACGAGCAGTACTTC	CASSTTGVLYEQYF
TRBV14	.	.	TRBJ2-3	TGTGCCAGCAGCGACGGAGTGGGTGATACGCAGTATTTT	CASSDGVGDTQYF
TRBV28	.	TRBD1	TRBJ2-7	TGTGCCAGCAGTTTGACAGGGGCCGCGATTGCTACCTACGAGCAGTACTTC	CASSLTGAAIATYEQYF
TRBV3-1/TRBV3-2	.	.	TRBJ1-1	TGTGCCAGCAGCCTCGGACGGAGGGGCACTGAAGCTTTCTTT	CASSLGRRGTEAFF
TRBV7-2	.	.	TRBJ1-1	TGTGCCAGCAGCCCGGAGTGGTTGAACACTGAAGCTTTCTTT	CASSPEWLNTEAFF
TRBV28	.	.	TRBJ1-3	TGTGCCAGCAGTTTTAATTCCTGGAGCTCTGGAAACACCATATATTTT	CASSFNSWSSGNTIYF
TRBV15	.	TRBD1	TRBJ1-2	TGTGCCACCAGCAGAGACCGGACGTCAGGGGGCTATGGCTACACCTTC	CATSRDRTSGGYGYTF
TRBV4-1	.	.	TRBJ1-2	TGCGCCAGCAGCCAAGATGGGCAGGGTCTTAGCTATGGCTACACCTTC	CASSQDGQGLSYGYTF
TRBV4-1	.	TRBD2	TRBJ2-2	TGCGCCAGCAGCAATCGCTGGACTAGCGGGACGAAGAACACCGGGGAGCTGTTTTTT	CASSNRWTSGTKNTGELFF
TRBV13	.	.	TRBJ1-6	TGTGCCAGCAGCTTATCCCGAGGGCACAATAATTCACCCCTCCACTTT	CASSLSRGHNNSPLHF
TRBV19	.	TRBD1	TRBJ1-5	TGTGCCAGTAGTGCTGACAGGGCAGAGCCCCAGCATTTT	CASSADRAEPQHF
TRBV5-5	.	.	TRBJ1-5	TGTGCCAGCAGCTTGGCTTGGCAGGGGCCCCATCAGCCCCAGCATTTT	CASSLAWQGPHQPQHF
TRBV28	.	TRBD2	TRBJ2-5	TGTGCCAGCAGTCACCCTAGCGGCGAAGAGACCCAGTACTTC	CASSHPSGEETQYF
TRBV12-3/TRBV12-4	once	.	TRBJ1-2	TGTGCCACCTCACTAGGACAGAGCTACACCTTC	CATSLGQSYTF
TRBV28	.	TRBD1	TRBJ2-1	TGTGCCAGCCCCTGGGGAGGCGACAGGGGCTACAATGAGCAGTTCTTC	CASPWGGDRGYNEQFF
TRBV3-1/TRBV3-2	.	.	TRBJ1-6	TGTGCCAGCAGCCCCGGAGGCCAGGGGTATTCACCCCTCCACTTT	CASSPGGQGYSPLHF